The rows below give T cell receptor beta chains drawn from one sample of a study of blood T cell repertoires in COVID-19. Sequencing used immunoSEQ multiplex PCR; TCRdb keeps in-frame clones, though not all of them. The data contain 490,000 or so clones, about 85% of them singletons. The sample taken for sequencing was PBMCs or T cells enriched from blood (not recorded which). The receptor source for this set is a woman aged 55-70 years who had recovered from COVID-19. Each CDR3 is given without its conserved first and last residue. The D gene is left open where the match is weak.

TRBV5-1	TRBJ1-4	TRBD1	ASSFQGQAEKLF
TRBV6-5	TRBJ1-6	.	ASKLTNSPLH
TRBV18	TRBJ1-1	TRBD1	ASSSKWGQGENTEAF
TRBV11-2	TRBJ2-5	.	ASSSMDRQETQY
TRBV7-9	TRBJ2-3	.	ASSLEALALNTQY
TRBV19	TRBJ2-1	TRBD2	ASGTGLAGPSNEQF
TRBV5-5	TRBJ2-1	TRBD2	ASSLVSSGNEQF
TRBV5-1	TRBJ2-1	TRBD2	ASSTPGLAGYNEQF
TRBV7-9	TRBJ1-4	TRBD1	ASNSFGTANEKLF
TRBV9	TRBJ1-3	.	ASSPAPASSGNTIY
TRBV15	TRBJ1-4	.	ATSGGTYQEKLF
TRBV2	TRBJ2-3	.	ASRDGDFIMTDTQY
TRBV6-2/TRBV6-3	TRBJ2-7	.	ASSRNTGSYEQY
TRBV4-2	TRBJ1-4	TRBD1	ASSQDRGQGWTNEKLF
TRBV7-6	TRBJ2-3	TRBD1	ASSFDPGGAGIDTQY
TRBV11-2	TRBJ2-3	.	ASSPWGLDTQY
TRBV5-1	TRBJ2-5	TRBD2	ASSFREGQETQY
TRBV7-9	TRBJ1-1	.	ASSLGGGTEAF
TRBV11-2	TRBJ1-3	.	ASSSQFGSGNTIY
TRBV5-1	TRBJ1-1	.	ASSLGVSGVNTEAF
TRBV3-1/TRBV3-2	TRBJ2-3	TRBD1	ASSQDRGSTDTQY
TRBV3-1/TRBV3-2	TRBJ2-6	.	ASSQDQGGLSAGANVLT
TRBV6-5	TRBJ1-4	.	GVKGGNEKLF
TRBV27	TRBJ1-1	.	ASSSGYVTEAF
TRBV3-1/TRBV3-2	TRBJ1-2	TRBD1	ASSPLDGTGGYT
TRBV7-8	TRBJ1-1	.	ASSFARGNTEAF
TRBV11-3	TRBJ2-1	.	ASSLDTGSVWSYNEQF
TRBV27	TRBJ1-2	.	ASSSSSNYGYT
TRBV5-4	TRBJ2-3	TRBD1	ASSVGYRQGSTDTQY
TRBV18	TRBJ1-6	TRBD1	ASSPVQGFGNSPLH
TRBV27	TRBJ1-5	.	ASSPGWRNQPQH
TRBV30	TRBJ1-2	.	AWSVVGLLYGYT
TRBV5-1	TRBJ2-7	TRBD1	ASSLGTTGGEQY
TRBV9	TRBJ1-2	TRBD1	ASSVGTGGYGYT
TRBV12-3/TRBV12-4	TRBJ1-5	.	ASSFSSQPQH
TRBV30	TRBJ1-3	.	AWSAGVSGNTIY